This T cell receptor beta chain appears in the sequencing data of a study of technical replicates of blood from a handful of donors. TCRdb's table, derived via immunoSEQ multiplex PCR, lists solely in-frame clones and lacks some. Of 55,000 to 65,000 clones detected, 97% appear once; the ten largest clones hold about 0.19%. Trimming pared 0 bases from V and 2 bases from J, leaving 13 bases between. The CDR3 has 16 residues. The germline CDR1 and CDR2 sequences are LNHNV and YYDKDF (reference sequence). Sequenced sample: T cells isolated from PBMCs. This TCR was sampled from a human donor in good health. The chain is built from TRBV15 and TRBJ2-5, with a weak D call TRBD1 (6 bases). CDR3 coding DNA: TGTGCCACCAGCAGAGATCGAGGACAGCTTCAAGAGACCCAGTACTTC. Translated, it gives CATSRDRGQLQETQYF.